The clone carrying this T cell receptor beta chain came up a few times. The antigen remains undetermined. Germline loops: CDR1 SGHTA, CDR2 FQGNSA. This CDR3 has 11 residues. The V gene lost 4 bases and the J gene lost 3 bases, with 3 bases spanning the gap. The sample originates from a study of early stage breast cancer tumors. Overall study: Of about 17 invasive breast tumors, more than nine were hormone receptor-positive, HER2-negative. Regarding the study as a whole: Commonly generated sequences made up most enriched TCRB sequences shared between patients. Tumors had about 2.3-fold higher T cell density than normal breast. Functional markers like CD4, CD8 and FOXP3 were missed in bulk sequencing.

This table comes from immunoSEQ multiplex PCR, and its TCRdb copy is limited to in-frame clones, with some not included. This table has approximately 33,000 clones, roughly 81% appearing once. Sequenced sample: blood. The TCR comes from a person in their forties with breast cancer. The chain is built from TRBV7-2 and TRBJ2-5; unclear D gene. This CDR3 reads CASSYEETQYF. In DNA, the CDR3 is TGTGCCAGCAGCTATGAAGAGACCCAGTACTTC.